The clone carrying this T cell receptor beta chain occurred many times. Time point in this sample: newly diagnosed GD, antithyroid drugs for less than 3 months. From RNA extracted from PBMCs, the TCR library was made. This specimen belongs to a study of regulatory T cells in long-lasting Graves disease. Building the TCR beta libraries relied on iRepertoire HTBI primers, and CDR3 regions underwent Arm-PCR. MiXCR, run by TCRdb on the multiplex PCR reads, gives a single entry per CDR3 protein. The table lists 440,000 or so distinct CDR3 sequences, over 15% of them singletons, with about 10% in the top ten. The CDR3 is 15 amino acids. Germline assignment: CDR1 SGHDT and CDR2 YYEEEE. The ends were cut back, 4 bases at V and 3 bases at J, with 14 bases in the middle. These data are also associated with another study on T cells in Graves' hyperthyroidism and ophthalmopathy. That publication notes: During a first-round RT-PCR of the TCR CDR3, the HTBI primer set was used.

Sequenced here: peripheral blood mononuclear cells (PBMCs), sampled at new diagnosis, from a patient treated with antithyroid drugs. The chain combines TRBV5-6 with TRBJ1-5, with D possibly being TRBD1 (6 bases). The source is a woman aged 25 to 39 with Graves disease. CDR3 DNA sequence: TGTGCCAGCAGCGACGGGACAAGCTCCAATCAGCCCCAGCATTTT. Encoded protein: CASSDGTSSNQPQHF.